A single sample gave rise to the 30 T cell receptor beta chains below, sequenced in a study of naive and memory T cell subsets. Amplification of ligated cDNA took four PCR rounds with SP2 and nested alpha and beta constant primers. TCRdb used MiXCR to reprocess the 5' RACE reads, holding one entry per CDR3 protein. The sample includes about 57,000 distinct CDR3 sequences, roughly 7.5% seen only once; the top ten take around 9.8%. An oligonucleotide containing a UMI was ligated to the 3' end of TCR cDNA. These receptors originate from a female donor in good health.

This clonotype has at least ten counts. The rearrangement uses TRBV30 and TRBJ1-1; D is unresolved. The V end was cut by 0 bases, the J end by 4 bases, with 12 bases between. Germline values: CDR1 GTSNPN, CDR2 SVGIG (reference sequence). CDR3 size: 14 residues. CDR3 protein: CAWSVPSWGTEAFF. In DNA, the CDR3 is TGTGCCTGGAGTGTACCAAGTTGGGGCACTGAAGCTTTCTTT.

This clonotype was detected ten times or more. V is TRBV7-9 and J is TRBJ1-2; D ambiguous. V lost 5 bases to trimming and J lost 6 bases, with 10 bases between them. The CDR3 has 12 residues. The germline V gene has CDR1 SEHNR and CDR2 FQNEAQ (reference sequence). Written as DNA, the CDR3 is TGTGCCAGCAGCGTTCGTGAAGATGGCTACACCTTC. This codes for CASSVREDGYTF. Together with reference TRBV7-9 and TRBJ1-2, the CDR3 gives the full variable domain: DTGVSQNPRHKITKRGQNVTFRCDPISEHNRLYWYRQTLGQGPEFLTYFQNEAQLEKSRLLSDRFSAERPKGSFSTLEIQRTEQGDSAMYLCASSVREDGYTFGSGTRLTVV.

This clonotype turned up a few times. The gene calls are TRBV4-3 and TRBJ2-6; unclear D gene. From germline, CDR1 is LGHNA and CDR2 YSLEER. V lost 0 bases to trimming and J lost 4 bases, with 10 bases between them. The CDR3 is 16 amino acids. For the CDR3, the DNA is TGCGCCAGCAGCCAAGACTATCTGGCCGGGGCCAACGTCCTGACTTTC. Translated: CASSQDYLAGANVLTF.

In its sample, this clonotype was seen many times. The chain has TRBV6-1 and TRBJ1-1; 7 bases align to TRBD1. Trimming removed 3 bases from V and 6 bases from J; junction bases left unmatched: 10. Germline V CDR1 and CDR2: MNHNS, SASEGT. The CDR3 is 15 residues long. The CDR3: CASSDQPQGRAEAFF. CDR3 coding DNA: TGTGCCAGCAGTGACCAACCACAGGGGAGGGCTGAAGCTTTCTTT.

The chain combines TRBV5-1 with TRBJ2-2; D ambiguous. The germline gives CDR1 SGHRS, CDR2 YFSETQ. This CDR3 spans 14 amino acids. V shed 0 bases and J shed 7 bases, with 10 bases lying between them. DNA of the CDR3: TGCGCCAGCAGCTTGGCCACCCATGGCGGGGAGCTGTTTTTT. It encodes CASSLATHGGELFF.

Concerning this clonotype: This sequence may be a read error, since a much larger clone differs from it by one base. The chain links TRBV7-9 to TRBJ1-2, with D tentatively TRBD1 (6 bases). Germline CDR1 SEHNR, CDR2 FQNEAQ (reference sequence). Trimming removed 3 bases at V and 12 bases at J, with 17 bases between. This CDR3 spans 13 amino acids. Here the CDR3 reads CASSFSAFGGDTF. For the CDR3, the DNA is TGTGCCAGCAGCTTTTCAGCCTTTGGGGGCGACACCTTC. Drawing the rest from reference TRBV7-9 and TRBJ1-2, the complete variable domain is DTGVSQNPRHKITKRGQNVTFRCDPISEHNRLYWYRQTLGQGPEFLTYFQNEAQLEKSRLLSDRFSAERPKGSFSTLEIQRTEQGDSAMYLCASSFSAFGGDTFGSGTRLTVV.

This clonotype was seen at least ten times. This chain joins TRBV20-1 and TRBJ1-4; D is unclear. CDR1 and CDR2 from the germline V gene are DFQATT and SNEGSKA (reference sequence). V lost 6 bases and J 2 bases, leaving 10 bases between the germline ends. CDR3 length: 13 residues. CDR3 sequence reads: CSAQIPTNEKLFF. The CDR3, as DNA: TGCAGTGCCCAGATACCGACTAATGAAAAACTGTTTTTT.

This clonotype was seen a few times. Here the CDR3 DNA reads TGCGCCAGCAGCCTAGACGGACTCAATCAGCCCCAGCATTTT. Translated: CASSLDGLNQPQHF. The chain combines TRBV5-1 with TRBJ1-5; D not resolved. This CDR3 is 14 amino acids long. The ends were cut back, 4 bases at V and 3 bases at J, with 11 bases in the middle. The germline CDR1 and CDR2 sequences are SGHRS and YFSETQ.

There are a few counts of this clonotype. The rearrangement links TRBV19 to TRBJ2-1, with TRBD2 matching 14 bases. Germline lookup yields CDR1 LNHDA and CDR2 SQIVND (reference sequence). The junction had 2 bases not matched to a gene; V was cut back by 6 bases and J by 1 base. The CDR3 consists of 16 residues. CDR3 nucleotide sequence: TGTGCCAGTAGCCGGACTAGCGGGGGGTCCTACAATGAGCAGTTCTTC. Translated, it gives CASSRTSGGSYNEQFF.

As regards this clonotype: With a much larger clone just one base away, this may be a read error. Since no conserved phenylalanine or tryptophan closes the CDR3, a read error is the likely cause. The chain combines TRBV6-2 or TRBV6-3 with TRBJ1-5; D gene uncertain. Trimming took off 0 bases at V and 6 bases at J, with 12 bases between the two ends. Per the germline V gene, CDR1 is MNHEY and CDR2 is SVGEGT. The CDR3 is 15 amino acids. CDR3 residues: CASSYSGRTGQPQHL. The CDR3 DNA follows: TGTGCCAGCAGTTACTCCGGACGGACTGGTCAGCCCCAGCATCTT.

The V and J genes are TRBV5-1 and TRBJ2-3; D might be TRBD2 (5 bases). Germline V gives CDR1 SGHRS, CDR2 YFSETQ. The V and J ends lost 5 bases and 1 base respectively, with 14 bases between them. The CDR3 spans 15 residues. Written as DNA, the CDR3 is TGCGCCAGCAGGGAATGGACTGGGGGCACAGATACGCAGTATTTT. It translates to CASREWTGGTDTQYF.

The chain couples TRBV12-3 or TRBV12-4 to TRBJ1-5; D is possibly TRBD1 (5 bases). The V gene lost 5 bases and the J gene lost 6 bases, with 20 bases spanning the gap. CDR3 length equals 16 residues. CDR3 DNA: TGTGCCAGCAGTCCTGAATCAGGGAGGTCTGGTCAGCCCCAGCATTTT. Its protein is CASSPESGRSGQPQHF.

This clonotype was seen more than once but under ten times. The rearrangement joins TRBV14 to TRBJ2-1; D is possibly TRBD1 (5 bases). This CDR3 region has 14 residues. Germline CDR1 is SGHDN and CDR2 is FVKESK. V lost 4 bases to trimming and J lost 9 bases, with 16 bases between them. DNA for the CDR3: TGTGCCAGCAGCCCATGGTCGACAGTAAGTGAGCAGTTCTTC. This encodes CASSPWSTVSEQFF.

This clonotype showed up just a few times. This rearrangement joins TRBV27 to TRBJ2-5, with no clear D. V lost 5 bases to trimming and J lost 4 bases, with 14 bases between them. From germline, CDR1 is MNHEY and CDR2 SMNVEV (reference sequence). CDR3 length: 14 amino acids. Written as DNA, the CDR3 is TGTGCCAGCAGTCCTAACCAGCATGGAGAGACCCAGTACTTC. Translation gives CASSPNQHGETQYF.

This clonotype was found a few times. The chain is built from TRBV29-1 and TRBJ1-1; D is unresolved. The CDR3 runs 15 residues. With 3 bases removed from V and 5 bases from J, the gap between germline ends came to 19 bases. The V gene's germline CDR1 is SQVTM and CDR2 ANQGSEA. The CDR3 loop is CSVDGKKGKRTEAFF. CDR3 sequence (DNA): TGCAGCGTTGACGGAAAAAAGGGTAAAAGGACTGAAGCTTTCTTT.

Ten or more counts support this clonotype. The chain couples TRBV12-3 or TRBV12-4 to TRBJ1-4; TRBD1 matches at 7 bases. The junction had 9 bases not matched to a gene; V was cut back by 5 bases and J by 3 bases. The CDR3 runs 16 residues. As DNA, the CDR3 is TGTGCCAGCAGTGCCCCCGACAGGGCCTCTAATGAAAAACTGTTTTTT. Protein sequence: CASSAPDRASNEKLFF.

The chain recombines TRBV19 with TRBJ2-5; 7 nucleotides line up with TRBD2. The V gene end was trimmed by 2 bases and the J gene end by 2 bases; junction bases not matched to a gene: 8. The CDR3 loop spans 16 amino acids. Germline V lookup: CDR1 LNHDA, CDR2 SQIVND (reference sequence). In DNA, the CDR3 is TGTGCCAGTAGTATAAGACTAGCATCGAGACAAGAGACCCAGTACTTC. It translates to CASSIRLASRQETQYF.

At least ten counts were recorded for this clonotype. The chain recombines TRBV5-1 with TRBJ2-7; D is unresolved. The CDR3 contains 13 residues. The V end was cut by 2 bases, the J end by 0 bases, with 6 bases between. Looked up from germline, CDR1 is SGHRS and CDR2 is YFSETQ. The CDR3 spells CASSFRFSYEQYF. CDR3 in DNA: TGCGCCAGCAGCTTTAGATTCTCCTACGAGCAGTACTTC.

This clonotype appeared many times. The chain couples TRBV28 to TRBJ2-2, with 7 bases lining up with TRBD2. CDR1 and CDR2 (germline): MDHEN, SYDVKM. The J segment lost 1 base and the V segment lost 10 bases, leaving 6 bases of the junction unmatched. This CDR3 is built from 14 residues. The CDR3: CAIGASGNTGELFF. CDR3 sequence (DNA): TGTGCCATCGGGGCTAGCGGGAACACCGGGGAGCTGTTTTTT.

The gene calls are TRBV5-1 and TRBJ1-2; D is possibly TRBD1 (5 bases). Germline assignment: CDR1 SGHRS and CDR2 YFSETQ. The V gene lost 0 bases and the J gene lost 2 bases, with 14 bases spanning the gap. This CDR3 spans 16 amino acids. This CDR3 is CASSLGPLGQNYGYTF. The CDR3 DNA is TGCGCCAGCAGCTTGGGACCATTGGGGCAGAACTATGGCTACACCTTC.

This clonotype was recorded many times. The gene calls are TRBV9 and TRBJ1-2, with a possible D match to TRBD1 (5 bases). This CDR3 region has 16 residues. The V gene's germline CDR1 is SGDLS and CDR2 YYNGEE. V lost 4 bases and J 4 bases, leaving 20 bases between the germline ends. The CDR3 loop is CASSSSGKKGSYGYTF. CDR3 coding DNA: TGTGCCAGCAGCTCGAGCGGGAAAAAGGGGAGCTATGGCTACACCTTC.

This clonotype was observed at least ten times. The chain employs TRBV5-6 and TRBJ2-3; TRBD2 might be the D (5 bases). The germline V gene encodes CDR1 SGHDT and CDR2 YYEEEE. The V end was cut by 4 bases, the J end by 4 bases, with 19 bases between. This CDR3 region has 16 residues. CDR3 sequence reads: CASSLLRDGVSDTQYF. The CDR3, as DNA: TGTGCCAGCAGCCTGTTACGGGATGGGGTTTCAGATACGCAGTATTTT.

The CDR3 DNA is TGTGCCAGCAGTTTCGTTGACAGCTACGAGCAGTACTTC. It translates to CASSFVDSYEQYF. The V gene is TRBV28, the J gene TRBJ2-7; weak D call: TRBD1 (5 bases). CDR1 is MDHEN, CDR2 SYDVKM, per germline. The CDR3 has 13 residues. The V and J ends lost 3 bases and 3 bases respectively, with 9 bases between them. Full variable domain (outside the CDR3, taken from reference TRBV28 and TRBJ2-7): DVKVTQSSRYLVKRTGEKVFLECVQDMDHENMFWYRQDPGLGLRLIYFSYDVKMKEKGDIPEGYSVSREKKERFSLILESASTNQTSMYLCASSFVDSYEQYFGPGTRLTVT.

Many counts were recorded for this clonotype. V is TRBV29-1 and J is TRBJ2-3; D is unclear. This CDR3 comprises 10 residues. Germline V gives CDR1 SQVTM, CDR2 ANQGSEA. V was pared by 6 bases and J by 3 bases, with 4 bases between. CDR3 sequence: CSVRTDTQYF. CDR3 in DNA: TGCAGCGTACGAACAGATACGCAGTATTTT.

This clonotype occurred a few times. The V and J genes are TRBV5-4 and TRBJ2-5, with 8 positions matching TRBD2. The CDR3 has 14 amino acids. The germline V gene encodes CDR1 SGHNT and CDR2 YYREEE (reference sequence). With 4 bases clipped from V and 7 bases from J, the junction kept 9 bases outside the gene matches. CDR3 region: CASSMPGAGGTQYF. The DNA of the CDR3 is TGTGCCAGCAGCATGCCGGGGGCGGGAGGGACCCAGTACTTC.

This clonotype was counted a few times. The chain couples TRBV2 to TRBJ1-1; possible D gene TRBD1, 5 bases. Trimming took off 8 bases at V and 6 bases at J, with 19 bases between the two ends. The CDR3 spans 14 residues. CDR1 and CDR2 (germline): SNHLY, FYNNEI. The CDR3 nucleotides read TGTGCCAGCGGGTTTCATACAGGCGGGGCTGAAGCTTTCTTT. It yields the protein CASGFHTGGAEAFF.

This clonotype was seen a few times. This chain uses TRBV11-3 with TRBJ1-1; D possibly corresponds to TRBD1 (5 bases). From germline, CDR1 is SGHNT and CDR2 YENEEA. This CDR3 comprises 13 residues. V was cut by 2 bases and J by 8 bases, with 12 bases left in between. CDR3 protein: CASSLMEGREAFF. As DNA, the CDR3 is TGTGCCAGCAGCTTAATGGAGGGGCGCGAAGCTTTCTTT. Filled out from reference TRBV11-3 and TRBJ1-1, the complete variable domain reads EAGVVQSPRYKIIEKKQPVAFWCNPISGHNTLYWYLQNLGQGPELLIRYENEEAVDDSQLPKDRFSAERLKGVDSTLKIQPAELGDSAVYLCASSLMEGREAFFGQGTRLTVV.

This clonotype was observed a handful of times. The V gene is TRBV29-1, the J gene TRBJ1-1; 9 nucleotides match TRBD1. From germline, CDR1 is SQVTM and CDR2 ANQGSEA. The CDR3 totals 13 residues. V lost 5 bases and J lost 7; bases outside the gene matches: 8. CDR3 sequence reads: CSVNPGQGFEAFF. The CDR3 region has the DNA TGCAGCGTTAACCCGGGACAGGGCTTTGAAGCTTTCTTT.

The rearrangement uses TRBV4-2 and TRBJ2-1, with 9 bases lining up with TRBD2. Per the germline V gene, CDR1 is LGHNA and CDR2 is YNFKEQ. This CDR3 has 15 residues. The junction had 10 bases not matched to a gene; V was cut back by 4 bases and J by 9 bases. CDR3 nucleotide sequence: TGTGCCAGCAGCCCTACCACTAGCGGGTCAGGTGAGCAGTTCTTC. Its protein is CASSPTTSGSGEQFF.

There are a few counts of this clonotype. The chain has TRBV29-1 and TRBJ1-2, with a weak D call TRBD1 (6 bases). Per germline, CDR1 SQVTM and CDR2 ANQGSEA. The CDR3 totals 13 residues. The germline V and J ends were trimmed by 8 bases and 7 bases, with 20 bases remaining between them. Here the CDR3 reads CSSRGGSQGGYTF. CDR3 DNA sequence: TGCAGCTCCCGTGGGGGCTCCCAGGGTGGCTACACCTTC.